The 16 T cell receptor beta chains reported below all come from one sample, sequenced in a study of T cell responses to AZD1222 COVID-19 vaccine. Here immunoSEQ multiplex PCR was the method, and the copy in TCRdb shows in-frame clones only, minus some. The sample gives fewer than 150,000 clones, more than 75% of which show up once; about 3% is in the top ten. The sample here was peripheral blood, taken 28 days after the second AZD1222 dose. All receptors derive from an adult who received the AZD1222 COVID-19 vaccine.

The chain combines TRBV20-1 with TRBJ2-1, with TRBD2 as a possible D gene (5 bases). Germline V gene sequence: CDR1 DFQATT, CDR2 SNEGSKA (reference sequence). CDR3 length: 17 amino acids. The ends were cut back, 3 bases at V and 8 bases at J, with 26 bases in the middle. The CDR3 nucleotides read TGCAGTGCTAGTTTGGTCCGGGCTAGCAAGGTGGTCTATGAGCAGTTCTTC. Translating gives CSASLVRASKVVYEQFF.

V usage is TRBV6-1 and J usage is TRBJ2-1, with D unresolved. The germline gives CDR1 MNHNS, CDR2 SASEGT. The CDR3 length is 14 residues. Trimming removed 1 base at V and 4 bases at J, with 8 bases between. The CDR3 DNA reads TGTGCCAGCAGTGAAGAGAGAACGTACAATGAGCAGTTCTTC. Protein sequence: CASSEERTYNEQFF.

V is TRBV6-2 or TRBV6-3 and J is TRBJ2-7; 10 bases fit TRBD2. The ends lost 6 bases at V and 2 bases at J; junction bases unmatched: 16. In germline, CDR1 is MNHEY, CDR2 SVGEGT. The CDR3 has 18 residues. The CDR3 here is CASSKREAGGPTAYEQYF. The CDR3 DNA follows: TGTGCCAGCAGCAAAAGGGAAGCGGGAGGGCCTACGGCCTACGAGCAGTACTTC.

This clone was counted only a few times. The chain recombines TRBV7-2 with TRBJ2-3; no clear D. The germline V gene has CDR1 SGHTA and CDR2 FQGNSA. V lost 5 bases and J lost 9, with 12 bases in between. There are 12 residues in the CDR3. The DNA for the CDR3 is TGTGCCAGCAGCATCACAGATCGGACGCAGTATTTT. Protein product: CASSITDRTQYF. Filled out from reference TRBV7-2 and TRBJ2-3, the complete variable domain reads GAGVSQSPSNKVTEKGKDVELRCDPISGHTALYWYRQSLGQGLEFLIYFQGNSAPDKSGLPSDRFSAERTGGSVSTLTIQRTQQEDSAVYLCASSITDRTQYFGPGTRLTVL.

This rearrangement joins TRBV30 to TRBJ2-1, with D possibly being TRBD1 or TRBD2 (5 bases each). The CDR3 loop spans 17 amino acids. Trimming took 1 base from V and 5 from J, leaving 21 bases between them. Germline V gives CDR1 GTSNPN, CDR2 SVGIG (reference sequence). CDR3 coding DNA: TGTGCCTGGAGTGGAACAAATCTCACCGGGACCGACAATGAGCAGTTCTTC. It encodes CAWSGTNLTGTDNEQFF.

The chain has TRBV5-1 and TRBJ2-7, with D unresolved. Germline V gene data show CDR1 as SGHRS and CDR2 as YFSETQ. Trimming took 2 bases from V and 5 from J, leaving 14 bases between them. CDR3 length equals 14 residues. CDR3 coding DNA: TGCGCCAGCAGCTTAGGGCCGCCCCTCGACGAGCAGTACTTC. Translation gives CASSLGPPLDEQYF.

This clone was recorded at least ten times. The chain is built from TRBV7-3 and TRBJ2-1; 15 bases match TRBD2. Germline V gene lookup returns CDR1 SGHTA and CDR2 FQGTGA. The CDR3 sequence is 19 residues long. With V trimmed by 0 bases and J by 4 bases, 7 bases remained unmatched. The CDR3 reads CASSLTASGLAGGYNEQFF. CDR3 nucleotide sequence: TGTGCCAGCAGCTTAACAGCCTCCGGACTAGCGGGGGGGTACAATGAGCAGTTCTTC.

The CDR3: CASSPRVTANQETQYF. The CDR3, as DNA: TGTGCCAGCAGCCCGCGAGTTACAGCCAACCAAGAGACCCAGTACTTC. This chain connects TRBV3-1 (or the pseudogene TRBV3-2) to TRBJ2-5; D gene uncertain. Germline values: CDR1 LGHDT, CDR2 YNNKEL (reference sequence). This CDR3 contains 16 residues. Trimming removed 4 bases from V and 0 bases from J, with 15 bases in between.

V gene TRBV4-2 combines with J gene TRBJ2-7; D might be TRBD2 (6 bases). The CDR3 runs to 18 residues. Trimming took 0 bases from V and 2 from J, leaving 20 bases between them. CDR1 LGHNA and CDR2 YNFKEQ come from the germline V gene. The CDR3 DNA is TGTGCCAGCAGCCAAGATTCCTCACTAGCAGACGTTACCTACGAGCAGTACTTC. This sequence encodes CASSQDSSLADVTYEQYF.

The chain employs TRBV7-8 and TRBJ1-4; D unresolved. The CDR3 loop spans 14 amino acids. V lost 3 bases and J lost 7, with 12 bases in between. CDR1 and CDR2 from the germline V gene are SGHVS and FQNEAQ. CDR3 loop: CASSFGEVGEKLFF. In nucleotides, the CDR3 is TGTGCCAGCAGCTTCGGGGAGGTCGGTGAAAAACTGTTTTTT.

This chain connects TRBV28 to TRBJ1-5; weak D call: TRBD1 (5 bases). Germline CDR1 reads MDHEN; CDR2 reads SYDVKM. V was clipped by 2 bases and J by 4 bases, with 12 bases between them. This CDR3 spans 15 amino acids. This CDR3 reads CASSLKFRGNQPQHF. CDR3 sequence (DNA): TGTGCCAGCAGTTTAAAATTCCGGGGGAATCAGCCCCAGCATTTT.

The gene calls are TRBV6-2 or TRBV6-3 and TRBJ2-1; D is ambiguous. V was cut by 2 bases and J by 6 bases, with 5 bases left in between. CDR3 length: 12 residues. Per germline, CDR1 MNHEY and CDR2 SVGEGT. Here the CDR3 reads CASSYVVNEQFF. The CDR3 DNA sequence: TGTGCCAGCAGTTACGTGGTCAATGAGCAGTTCTTC.

The chain combines TRBV7-2 with TRBJ2-5; the D gene could be TRBD1 or TRBD2 (6 bases each). The CDR3 contains 15 residues. The V gene lost 5 bases and the J gene lost 5 bases, with 18 bases spanning the gap. CDR1 and CDR2 from the germline V gene are SGHTA and FQGNSA. CDR3 in amino acids: CASSDHDGGWETQYF. DNA for the CDR3: TGTGCCAGCAGCGACCATGACGGGGGCTGGGAGACCCAGTACTTC.

The chain uses TRBV10-2 and TRBJ1-6; 8 nucleotides match TRBD1. The V and J ends lost 5 bases and 0 bases, in that order; junction bases with no gene match: 9. Germline lookup yields CDR1 WSHSY and CDR2 SAAADI. This CDR3 is 18 amino acids long. The DNA for the CDR3 is TGCGCCAGCAGTCCTACTGGACAGGGAAGCTCCTATAATTCACCCCTCCACTTT. Translated, it gives CASSPTGQGSSYNSPLHF.

The chain combines TRBV4-3 with TRBJ1-2; D uncertain. With 2 bases removed from V and 4 bases from J, the gap between germline ends came to 11 bases. The CDR3 is 14 residues long. From germline, CDR1 is LGHNA and CDR2 YSLEER. The CDR3 loop is CASSQSRQSYGYTF. CDR3 nucleotides: TGCGCCAGCAGCCAAAGTCGGCAGAGCTATGGCTACACCTTC.

The chain links TRBV9 to TRBJ2-1; TRBD1 aligns across 9 bases. Losses at the gene ends were 6 bases for V and 6 bases for J; bases not matched to a gene: 4. Germline V gene data show CDR1 as SGDLS and CDR2 as YYNGEE. This CDR3 comprises 13 residues. The CDR3 sequence is CASNGQGLNEQFF. The CDR3 DNA reads TGTGCCAGCAACGGACAGGGGCTCAATGAGCAGTTCTTC.